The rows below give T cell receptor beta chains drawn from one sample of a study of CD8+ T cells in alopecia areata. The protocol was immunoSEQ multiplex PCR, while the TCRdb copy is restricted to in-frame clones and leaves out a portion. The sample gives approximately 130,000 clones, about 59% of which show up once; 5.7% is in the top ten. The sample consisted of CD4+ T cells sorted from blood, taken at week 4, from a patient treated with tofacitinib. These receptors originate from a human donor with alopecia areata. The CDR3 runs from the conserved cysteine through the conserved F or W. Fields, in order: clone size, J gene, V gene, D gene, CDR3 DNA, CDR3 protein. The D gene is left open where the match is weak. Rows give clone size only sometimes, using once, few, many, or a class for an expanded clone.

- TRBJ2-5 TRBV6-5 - TGTGCCAGCAGGGGTGGGATAACTAGCCGGGAGACCCAGTACTTC CASRGGITSRETQYF
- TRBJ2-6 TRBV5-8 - TGTGCCAGCAGCCATGGACGAGCTGGGGCCAACGTCCTGACTTTC CASSHGRAGANVLTF
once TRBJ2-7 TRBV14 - TGTGCCAGCAGCCAAGTAGGTTTCTACTACGAGCAGTACTTC CASSQVGFYYEQYF
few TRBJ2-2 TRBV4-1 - TGCGCCAGCAGCCATGATCAGAACACCGGGGAGCTGTTTTTT CASSHDQNTGELFF
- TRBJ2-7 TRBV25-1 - TGTGCCAGCAGTGAGCTCAACGAGCAGTACTTC CASSELNEQYF
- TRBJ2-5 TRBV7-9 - TGTGCCAGTAGGACTGGGGAGACCCAGTACTTC CASRTGETQYF
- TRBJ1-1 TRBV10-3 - TGTGCCATCAGTGGGACAGCTGAAGCTTTCTTT CAISGTAEAFF
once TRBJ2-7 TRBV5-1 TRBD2 TGCGCCAGCAGCCCAGGGACTAGCGGGACCGAGCAGTACTTC CASSPGTSGTEQYF
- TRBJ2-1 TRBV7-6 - TGTGCCAGCAGCTCCACAGGGAGAGATGGCAATGAGCAGTTCTTC CASSSTGRDGNEQFF
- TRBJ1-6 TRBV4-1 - TGCGCCAGCAGCCCATTCAGGCAGGGAGGACCCCTCCACTTT CASSPFRQGGPLHF
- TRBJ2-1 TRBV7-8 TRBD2 TGTGCCAGCAGCTCGCTACTAGCGGGGGGTTACAATGAGCAGTTCTTC CASSSLLAGGYNEQFF
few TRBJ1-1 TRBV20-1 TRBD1 TGCAGTGCGATGGGGGACAGGGAAGCTTTCTTT CSAMGDREAFF
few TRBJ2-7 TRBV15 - TGTGCCACCAGCAGAGATCGTGGCGGCTACGAGCAGTACTTC CATSRDRGGYEQYF
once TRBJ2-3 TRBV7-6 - TGTGCCAGCGGGAGAGGGCAGCCTACAGATACGCAGTATTTT CASGRGQPTDTQYF
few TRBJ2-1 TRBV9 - TGTGCCAGCAGCGTAGTGAGTGGTAATGAGCAGTTCTTC CASSVVSGNEQFF